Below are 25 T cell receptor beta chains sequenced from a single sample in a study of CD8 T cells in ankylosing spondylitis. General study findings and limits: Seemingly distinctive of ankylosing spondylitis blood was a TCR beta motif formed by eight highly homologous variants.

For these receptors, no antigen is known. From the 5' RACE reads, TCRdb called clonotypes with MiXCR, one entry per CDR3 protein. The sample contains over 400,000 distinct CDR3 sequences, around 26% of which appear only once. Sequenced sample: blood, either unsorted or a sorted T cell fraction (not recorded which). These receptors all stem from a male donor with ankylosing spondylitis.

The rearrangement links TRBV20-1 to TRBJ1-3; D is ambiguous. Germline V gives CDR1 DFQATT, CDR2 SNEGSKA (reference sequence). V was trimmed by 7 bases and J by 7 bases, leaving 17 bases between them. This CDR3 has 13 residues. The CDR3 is CSVPGVLGNTIYF. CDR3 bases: TGCAGTGTCCCGGGAGTTTTGGGGAACACCATATATTTT.

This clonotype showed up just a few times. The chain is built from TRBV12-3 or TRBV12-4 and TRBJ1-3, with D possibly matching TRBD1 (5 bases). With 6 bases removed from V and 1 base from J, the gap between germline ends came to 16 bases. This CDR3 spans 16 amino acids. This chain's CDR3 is CASSEEGKSSGNTIYF. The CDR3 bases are TGTGCCAGCAGCGAAGAGGGGAAGTCGTCTGGAAACACCATATATTTT.

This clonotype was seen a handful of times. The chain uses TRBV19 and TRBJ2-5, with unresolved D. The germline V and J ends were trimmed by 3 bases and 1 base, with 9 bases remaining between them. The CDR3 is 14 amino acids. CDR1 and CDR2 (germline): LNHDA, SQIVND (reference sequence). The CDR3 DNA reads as TGTGCCAGTAGTATGTCTCCGACCCAAGAGACCCAGTACTTC. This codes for CASSMSPTQETQYF.

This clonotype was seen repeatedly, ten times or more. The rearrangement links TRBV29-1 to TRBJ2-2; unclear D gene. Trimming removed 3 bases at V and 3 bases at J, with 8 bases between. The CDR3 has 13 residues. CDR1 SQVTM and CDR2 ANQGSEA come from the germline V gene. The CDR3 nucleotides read TGCAGCGTTGACGGCAGGTACACCGGGGAGCTGTTTTTT. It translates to CSVDGRYTGELFF.

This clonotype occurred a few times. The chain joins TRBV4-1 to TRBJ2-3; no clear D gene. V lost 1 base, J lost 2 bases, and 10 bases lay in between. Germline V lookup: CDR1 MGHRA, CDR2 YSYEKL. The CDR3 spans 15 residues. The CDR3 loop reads CASSQAPVNTDTQYF. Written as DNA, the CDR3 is TGCGCCAGCAGCCAAGCCCCAGTGAACACAGATACGCAGTATTTT.

The CDR3 DNA follows: TGTGCCAGTAGTATGGCAGATACGCAGTATTTT. This encodes CASSMADTQYF. The chain couples TRBV19 to TRBJ2-3; D not certain. The CDR3 is 11 amino acids. V was shortened by 3 bases and J by 4 bases, with 2 bases between the two germline ends. Looked up from germline, CDR1 is LNHDA and CDR2 is SQIVND (reference sequence). Full variable domain (missing parts from reference TRBV19 and TRBJ2-3): DGGITQSPKYLFRKEGQNVTLSCEQNLNHDAMYWYRQDPGQGLRLIYYSQIVNDFQKGDIAEGYSVSREKKESFPLTVTSAQKNPTAFYLCASSMADTQYFGPGTRLTVL.

CDR3 protein: CASSQVDGSLAGELFF. Written as DNA, the CDR3 is TGTGCCAGCAGCCAAGTAGATGGGAGCCTGGCCGGGGAGCTGTTTTTT. This sequence joins TRBV3-1 and TRBJ2-2; D is perhaps TRBD2 (5 bases). Looked up from germline, CDR1 is LGHDT and CDR2 is YNNKEL (reference sequence). Trimming shortened V by 1 base and J by 6 bases, and 15 bases separated the two germline ends. There are 16 residues in the CDR3.

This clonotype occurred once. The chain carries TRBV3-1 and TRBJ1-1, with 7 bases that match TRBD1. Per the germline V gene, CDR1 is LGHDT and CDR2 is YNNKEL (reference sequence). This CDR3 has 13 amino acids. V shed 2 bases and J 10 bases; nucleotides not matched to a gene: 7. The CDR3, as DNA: TGTGCCAGCAGCCAAAGTCAGGGGGGGCGAGCTTTCTTT. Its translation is CASSQSQGGRAFF.

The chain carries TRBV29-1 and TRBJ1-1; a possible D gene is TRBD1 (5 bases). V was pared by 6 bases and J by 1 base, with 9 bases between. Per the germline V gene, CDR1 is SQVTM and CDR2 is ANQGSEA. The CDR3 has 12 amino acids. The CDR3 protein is CSVRQPNTEAFF. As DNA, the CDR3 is TGCAGCGTCCGACAGCCGAACACTGAAGCTTTCTTT. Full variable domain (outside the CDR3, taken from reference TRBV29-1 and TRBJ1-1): SAVISQKPSRDICQRGTSLTIQCQVDSQVTMMFWYRQQPGQSLTLIATANQGSEATYESGFVIDKFPISRPNLTFSTLTVSNMSPEDSSIYLCSVRQPNTEAFFGQGTRLTVV.

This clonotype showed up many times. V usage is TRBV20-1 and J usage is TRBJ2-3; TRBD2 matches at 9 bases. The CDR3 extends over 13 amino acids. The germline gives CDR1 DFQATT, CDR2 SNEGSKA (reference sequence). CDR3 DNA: TGCAGGCAGGGGAGCGGGAGGACAGATACGCAGTATTTT. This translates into CRQGSGRTDTQYF.

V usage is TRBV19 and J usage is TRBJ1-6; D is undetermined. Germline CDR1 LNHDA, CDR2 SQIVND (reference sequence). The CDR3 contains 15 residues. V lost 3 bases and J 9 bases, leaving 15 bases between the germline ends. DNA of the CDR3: TGTGCCAGTAGTATGAGCCAGGCCCGGGGTTCACCCCTCCACTTT. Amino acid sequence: CASSMSQARGSPLHF.

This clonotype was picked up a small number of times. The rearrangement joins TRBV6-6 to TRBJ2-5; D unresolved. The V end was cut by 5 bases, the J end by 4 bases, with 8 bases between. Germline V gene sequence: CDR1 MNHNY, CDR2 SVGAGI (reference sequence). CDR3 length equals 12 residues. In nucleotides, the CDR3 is TGTGCCAGCAGTCCTGTCAGAGAGACCCAGTACTTC. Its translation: CASSPVRETQYF.

The CDR3 nucleotides are TGTGCCAGCAGCCAGCTCCCGGGACAGGGTCTATCTGAAGCTTTCTTT. Translated, it gives CASSQLPGQGLSEAFF. The V gene is TRBV4-2, the J gene TRBJ1-1; 9 bases agree with TRBD1. The germline gives CDR1 LGHNA, CDR2 YNFKEQ. The CDR3 totals 16 residues. With V trimmed by 3 bases and J by 6 bases, 11 bases remained unmatched.

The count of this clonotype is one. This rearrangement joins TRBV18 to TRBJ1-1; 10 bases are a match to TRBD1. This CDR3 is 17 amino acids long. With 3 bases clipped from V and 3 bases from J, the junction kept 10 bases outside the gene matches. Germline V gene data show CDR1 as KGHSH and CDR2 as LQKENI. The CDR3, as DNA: TGTGCCAGCTCACCCACTATACCCGGGACAGGGGACACTGAAGCTTTCTTT. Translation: CASSPTIPGTGDTEAFF.

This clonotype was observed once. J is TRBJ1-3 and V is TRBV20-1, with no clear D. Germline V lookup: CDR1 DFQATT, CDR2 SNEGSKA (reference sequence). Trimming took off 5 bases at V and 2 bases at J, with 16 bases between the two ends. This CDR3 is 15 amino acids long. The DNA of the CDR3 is TGCAGTGCTCACCAGCAGGTCGGCCCTGGAAACACCATATATTTT. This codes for CSAHQQVGPGNTIYF.

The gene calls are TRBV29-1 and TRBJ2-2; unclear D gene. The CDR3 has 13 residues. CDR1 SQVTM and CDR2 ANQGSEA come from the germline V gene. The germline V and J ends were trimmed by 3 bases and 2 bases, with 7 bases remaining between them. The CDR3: CSVDTENTGELFF. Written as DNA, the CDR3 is TGCAGCGTTGACACAGAAAACACCGGGGAGCTGTTTTTT.

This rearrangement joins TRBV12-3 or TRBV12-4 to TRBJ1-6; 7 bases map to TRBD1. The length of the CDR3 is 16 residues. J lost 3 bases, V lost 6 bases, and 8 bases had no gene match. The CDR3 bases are TGTGCCAGCAGCCCCGGCAGGGGGGTCTATAATTCACCCCTCCACTTT. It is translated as CASSPGRGVYNSPLHF.

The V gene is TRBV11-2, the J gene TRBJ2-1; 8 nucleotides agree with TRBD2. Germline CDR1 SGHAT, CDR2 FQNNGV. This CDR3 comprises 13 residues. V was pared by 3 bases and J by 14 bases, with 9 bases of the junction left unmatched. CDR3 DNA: TGTGCCAGCAGCTTCCCCGGGGGGACTAGAGAGTTCTTC. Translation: CASSFPGGTREFF.

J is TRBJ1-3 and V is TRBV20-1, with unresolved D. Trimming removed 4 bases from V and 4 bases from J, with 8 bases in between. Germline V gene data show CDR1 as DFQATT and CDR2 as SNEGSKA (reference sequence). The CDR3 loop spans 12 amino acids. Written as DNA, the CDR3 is TGCAGTGCTACGGGGAAAGGAAACACCATATATTTT. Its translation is CSATGKGNTIYF.

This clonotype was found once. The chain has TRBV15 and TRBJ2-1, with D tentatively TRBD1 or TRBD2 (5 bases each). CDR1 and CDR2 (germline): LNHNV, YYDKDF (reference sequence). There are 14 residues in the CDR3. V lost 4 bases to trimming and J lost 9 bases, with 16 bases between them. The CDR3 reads CATSTLGDGGEQFF. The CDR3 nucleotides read TGTGCCACCAGCACCTTGGGGGATGGGGGTGAGCAGTTCTTC. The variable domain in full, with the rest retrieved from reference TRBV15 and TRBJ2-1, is DAMVIQNPRYQVTQFGKPVTLSCSQTLNHNVMYWYQQKSSQAPKLLFHYYDKDFNNEADTPDNFQSRRPNTSFCFLDIRSPGLGDTAMYLCATSTLGDGGEQFFGPGTRLTVL.

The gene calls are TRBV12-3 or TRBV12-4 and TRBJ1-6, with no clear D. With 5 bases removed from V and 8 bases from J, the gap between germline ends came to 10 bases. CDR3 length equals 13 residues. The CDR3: CASSLDGDSPLHF. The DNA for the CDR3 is TGTGCCAGCAGTCTTGATGGGGATTCACCCCTCCACTTT.

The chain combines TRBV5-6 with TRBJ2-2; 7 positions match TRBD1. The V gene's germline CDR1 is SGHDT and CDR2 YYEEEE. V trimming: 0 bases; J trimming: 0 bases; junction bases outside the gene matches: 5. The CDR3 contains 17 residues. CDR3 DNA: TGTGCCAGCAGCTTGGTAACCGGGACAGCGAACACCGGGGAGCTGTTTTTT. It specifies CASSLVTGTANTGELFF.

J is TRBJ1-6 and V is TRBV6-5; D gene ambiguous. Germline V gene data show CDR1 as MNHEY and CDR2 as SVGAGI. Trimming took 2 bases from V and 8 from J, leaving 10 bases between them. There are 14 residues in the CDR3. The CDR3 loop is CASSYRPEDSPLHF. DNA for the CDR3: TGTGCCAGCAGTTACCGACCGGAGGATTCACCCCTCCACTTT.

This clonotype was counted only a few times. The CDR3 here is CASSLFPGSNYGYTF. CDR3 bases: TGTGCCAGCAGCTTATTCCCCGGGTCTAACTATGGCTACACCTTC. This chain joins TRBV5-5 and TRBJ1-2; D call uncertain. V shed 2 bases and J shed 0 bases, with 11 bases lying between them. The CDR3 spans 15 residues. The germline V gene has CDR1 SGHKS and CDR2 YYEKEE (reference sequence).

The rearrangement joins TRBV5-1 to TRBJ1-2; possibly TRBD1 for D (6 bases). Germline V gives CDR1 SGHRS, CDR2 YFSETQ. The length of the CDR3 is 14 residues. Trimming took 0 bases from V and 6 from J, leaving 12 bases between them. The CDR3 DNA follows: TGCGCCAGCAGCTTGGCAGGGGACGTGGATGGCTACACCTTC. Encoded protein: CASSLAGDVDGYTF.